One and the same sample provided the 7 T cell receptor beta chains below, sequenced in a study of PD-L1 blockade in urothelial cancer. The repertoire was sequenced with immunoSEQ multiplex PCR; TCRdb's copy has only in-frame clones and lacks some. Of about 80,000 clones listed, around 90% are singletons. The specimen comprised PBMCs, sampled around atezolizumab (anti-PD-L1) treatment. The source is a woman aged 65 to 85 with urothelial cancer.

The chain is built from TRBV19 and TRBJ2-5, with D perhaps matching TRBD2 (7 bases). CDR3 length equals 16 residues. The germline V gene encodes CDR1 LNHDA and CDR2 SQIVND (reference sequence). V shed 4 bases and J shed 2 bases, with 17 bases lying between them. The CDR3 region is CASSRSRGAGQETQYF. The CDR3 nucleotides read TGTGCCAGTAGTAGGAGCCGGGGGGCCGGACAAGAGACCCAGTACTTC.

The J gene is TRBJ1-3, the V gene TRBV4-2; D is unclear. CDR1 is LGHNA, CDR2 YNFKEQ, per germline. Trimming took 4 bases from V and 0 from J, leaving 16 bases between them. The CDR3 length is 17 residues. The CDR3 region is CASSRRVVSGSGNTIYF. CDR3 DNA: TGTGCCAGCAGCCGACGGGTGGTTTCCGGCTCTGGAAACACCATATATTTT.

The chain combines TRBV5-6 with TRBJ2-7; D is undetermined. The V gene lost 2 bases and the J gene lost 5 bases, with 5 bases spanning the gap. This CDR3 comprises 11 residues. Per germline, CDR1 SGHDT and CDR2 YYEEEE. CDR3 region: CASSFSDEQYF. The CDR3 bases are TGTGCCAGCAGCTTCAGCGACGAGCAGTACTTC.

The chain recombines TRBV30 with TRBJ2-7, with 9 bases that match TRBD2. Unmatched junction bases numbered 20, after V lost 2 bases and J lost 3 bases. This CDR3 is 19 amino acids long. Germline V gene sequence: CDR1 GTSNPN, CDR2 SVGIG (reference sequence). CDR3 region: CAWSRTSVTMGHPLYEQYF. CDR3 coding DNA: TGTGCCTGGAGTCGGACTAGCGTAACCATGGGGCACCCCCTCTACGAGCAGTACTTC.

In regard to this clone: At the DNA level, this CDR3 is encoded by other sequences in the same sample as well. The rearrangement joins TRBV2 to TRBJ2-2, with 10 bases that match TRBD2. The CDR3 runs to 15 residues. Germline CDR1 SNHLY, CDR2 FYNNEI. With V trimmed by 6 bases and J by 4 bases, 5 bases remained unmatched. CDR3 in amino acids: CASSRLAGVTGELFF. DNA of the CDR3: TGTGCCAGCAGCCGCCTAGCGGGAGTCACCGGGGAGCTGTTTTTT.

V usage is TRBV7-9 and J usage is TRBJ1-1, with D perhaps TRBD1 (5 bases). CDR3 size: 12 residues. Germline values: CDR1 SEHNR, CDR2 FQNEAQ (reference sequence). V gave up 5 bases and J gave up 7 bases, with 11 bases separating them. In nucleotides, the CDR3 is TGTGCCAGCAGCGACTCGGGGGGTGAAGCTTTCTTT. Its protein product is CASSDSGGEAFF.

The chain employs TRBV27 and TRBJ2-1, with D possibly being TRBD2 (6 bases). CDR1 and CDR2 from the germline V gene are MNHEY and SMNVEV (reference sequence). This CDR3 has 17 amino acids. V lost 3 bases, J lost 4 bases, and 19 bases lay in between. CDR3 in amino acids: CASSLRGGKWLYNEQFF. In DNA, the CDR3 is TGTGCCAGCAGTTTGCGGGGTGGGAAATGGCTATACAATGAGCAGTTCTTC.